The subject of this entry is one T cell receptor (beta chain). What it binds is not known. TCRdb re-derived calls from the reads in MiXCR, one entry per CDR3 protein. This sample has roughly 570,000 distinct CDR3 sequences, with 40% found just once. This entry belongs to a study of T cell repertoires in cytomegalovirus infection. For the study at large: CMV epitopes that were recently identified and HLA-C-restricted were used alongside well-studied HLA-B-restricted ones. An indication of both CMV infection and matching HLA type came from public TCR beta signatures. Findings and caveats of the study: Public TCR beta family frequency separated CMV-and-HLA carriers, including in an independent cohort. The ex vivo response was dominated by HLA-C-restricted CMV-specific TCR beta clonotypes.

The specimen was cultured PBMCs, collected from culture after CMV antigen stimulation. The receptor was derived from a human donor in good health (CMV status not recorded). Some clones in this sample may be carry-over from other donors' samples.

CDR3 DNA sequence: TGCGCCAGCAGCCAGACCCTAAGCGGGAGGGCCATCGGGGAGCTGTTTTTT. Its protein product is CASSQTLSGRAIGELFF. This chain uses TRBV4-3 with TRBJ2-2, with 10 bases identical to TRBD2. The CDR3 is 17 amino acids. Germline lookup yields CDR1 LGHNA and CDR2 YSLEER. Losses at the gene ends were 3 bases for V and 7 bases for J; bases not matched to a gene: 11.